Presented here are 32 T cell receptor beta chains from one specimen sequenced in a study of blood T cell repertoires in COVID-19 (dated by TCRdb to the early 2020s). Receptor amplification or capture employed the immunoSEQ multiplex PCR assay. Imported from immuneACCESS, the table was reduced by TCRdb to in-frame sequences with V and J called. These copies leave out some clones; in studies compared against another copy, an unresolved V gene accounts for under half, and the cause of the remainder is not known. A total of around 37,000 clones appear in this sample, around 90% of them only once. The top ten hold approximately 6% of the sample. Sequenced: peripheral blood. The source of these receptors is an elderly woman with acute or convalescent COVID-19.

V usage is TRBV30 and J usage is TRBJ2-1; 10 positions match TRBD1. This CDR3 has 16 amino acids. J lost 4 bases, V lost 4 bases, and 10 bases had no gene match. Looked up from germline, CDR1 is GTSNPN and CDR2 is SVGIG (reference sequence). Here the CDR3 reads CAWKRGGQGLYNEQFF. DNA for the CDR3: TGTGCCTGGAAAAGAGGGGGACAGGGGTTATACAATGAGCAGTTCTTC.

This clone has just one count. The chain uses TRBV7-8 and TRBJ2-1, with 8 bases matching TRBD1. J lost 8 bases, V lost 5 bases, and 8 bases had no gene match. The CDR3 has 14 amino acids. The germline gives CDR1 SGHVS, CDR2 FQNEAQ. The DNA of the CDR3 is TGTGCCAGCAGCCTCCTGACAGGGGCCTATGAGCAGTTCTTC. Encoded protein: CASSLLTGAYEQFF. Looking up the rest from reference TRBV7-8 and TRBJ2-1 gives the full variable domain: GAGVSQSPRYKVAKRGQDVALRCDPISGHVSLFWYQQALGQGPEFLTYFQNEAQLDKSGLPSDRFFAERPEGSVSTLKIQRTQQEDSAVYLCASSLLTGAYEQFFGPGTRLTVL.

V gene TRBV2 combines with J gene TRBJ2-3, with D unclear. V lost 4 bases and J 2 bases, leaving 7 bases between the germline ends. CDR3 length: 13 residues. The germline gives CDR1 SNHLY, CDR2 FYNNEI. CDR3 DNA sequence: TGTGCCAGCAGTGCGACTTCCACAGATACGCAGTATTTT. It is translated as CASSATSTDTQYF.

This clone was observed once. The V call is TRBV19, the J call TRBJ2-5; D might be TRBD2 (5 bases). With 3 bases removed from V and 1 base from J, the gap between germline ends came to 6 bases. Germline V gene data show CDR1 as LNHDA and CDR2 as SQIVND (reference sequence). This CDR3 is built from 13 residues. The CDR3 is CASSMDFQETQYF. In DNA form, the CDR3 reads TGTGCCAGTAGTATGGACTTCCAAGAGACCCAGTACTTC.

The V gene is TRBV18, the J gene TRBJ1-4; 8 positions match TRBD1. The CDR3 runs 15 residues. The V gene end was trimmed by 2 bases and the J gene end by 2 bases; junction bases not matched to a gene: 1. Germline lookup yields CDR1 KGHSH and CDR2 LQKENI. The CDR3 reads CASSPTGGTNEKLFF. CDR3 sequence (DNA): TGTGCCAGCTCACCAACAGGGGGGACTAATGAAAAACTGTTTTTT.

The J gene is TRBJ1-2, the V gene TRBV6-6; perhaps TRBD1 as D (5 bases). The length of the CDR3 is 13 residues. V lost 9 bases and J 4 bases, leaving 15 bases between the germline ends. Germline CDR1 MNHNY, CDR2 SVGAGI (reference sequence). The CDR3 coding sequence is TGTGCCAGTTCGTTGACAGAGGCCTATGGCTACACCTTC. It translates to CASSLTEAYGYTF.

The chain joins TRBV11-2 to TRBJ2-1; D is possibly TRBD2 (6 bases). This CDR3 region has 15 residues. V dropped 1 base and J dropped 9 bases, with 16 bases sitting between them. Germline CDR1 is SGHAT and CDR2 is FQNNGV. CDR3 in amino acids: CASSLGVSGGSEQFF. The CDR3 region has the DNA TGTGCCAGCAGCTTAGGAGTTAGCGGAGGCTCTGAGCAGTTCTTC.

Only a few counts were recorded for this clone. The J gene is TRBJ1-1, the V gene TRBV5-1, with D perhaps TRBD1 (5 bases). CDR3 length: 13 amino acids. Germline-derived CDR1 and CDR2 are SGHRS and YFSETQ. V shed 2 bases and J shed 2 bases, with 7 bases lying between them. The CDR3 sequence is CASSLQDNTEAFF. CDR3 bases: TGCGCCAGCAGCTTACAGGACAACACTGAAGCTTTCTTT.

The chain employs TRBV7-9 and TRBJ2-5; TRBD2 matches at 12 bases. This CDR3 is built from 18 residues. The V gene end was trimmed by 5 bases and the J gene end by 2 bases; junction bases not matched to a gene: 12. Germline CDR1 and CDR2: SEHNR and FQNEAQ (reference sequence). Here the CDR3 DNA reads TGTGCCAGCAGCCATACTAGCGGGGGGCCCTGGGGGCAAGAGACCCAGTACTTC. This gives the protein CASSHTSGGPWGQETQYF.

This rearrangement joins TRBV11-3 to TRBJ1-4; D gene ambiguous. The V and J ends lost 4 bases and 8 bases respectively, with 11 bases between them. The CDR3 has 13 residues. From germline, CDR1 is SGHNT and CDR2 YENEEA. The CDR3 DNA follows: TGTGCCAGCAGCTGGAGGGTTTGCGAAAAACTGTTTTTT. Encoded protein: CASSWRVCEKLFF.

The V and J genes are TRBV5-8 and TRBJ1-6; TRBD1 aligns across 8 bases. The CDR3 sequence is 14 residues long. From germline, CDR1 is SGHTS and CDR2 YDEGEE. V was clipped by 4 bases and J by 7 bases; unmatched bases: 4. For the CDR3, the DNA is TGTGCCAGCAGCGTGAGACAGGGGAATTCACCCCTCCACTTT. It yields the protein CASSVRQGNSPLHF.

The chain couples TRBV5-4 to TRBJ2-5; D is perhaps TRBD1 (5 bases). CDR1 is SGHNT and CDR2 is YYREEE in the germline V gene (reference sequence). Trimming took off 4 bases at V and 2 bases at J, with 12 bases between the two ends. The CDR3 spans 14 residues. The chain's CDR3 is CASSPRTMQETQYF. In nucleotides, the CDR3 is TGTGCCAGCAGCCCGCGGACAATGCAAGAGACCCAGTACTTC.

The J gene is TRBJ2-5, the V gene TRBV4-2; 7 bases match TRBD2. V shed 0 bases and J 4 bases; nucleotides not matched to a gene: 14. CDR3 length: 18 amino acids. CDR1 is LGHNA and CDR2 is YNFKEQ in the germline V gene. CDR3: CASSQDGSSAGRGETQYF. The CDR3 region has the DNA TGTGCCAGCAGCCAAGATGGCTCGTCAGCGGGGCGGGGAGAGACCCAGTACTTC.

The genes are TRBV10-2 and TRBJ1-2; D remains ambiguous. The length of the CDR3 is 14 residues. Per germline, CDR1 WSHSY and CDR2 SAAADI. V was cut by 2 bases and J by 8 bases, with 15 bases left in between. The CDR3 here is CASSETGSAEGYTF. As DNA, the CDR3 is TGCGCCAGCAGTGAGACCGGGAGTGCGGAAGGCTACACCTTC.

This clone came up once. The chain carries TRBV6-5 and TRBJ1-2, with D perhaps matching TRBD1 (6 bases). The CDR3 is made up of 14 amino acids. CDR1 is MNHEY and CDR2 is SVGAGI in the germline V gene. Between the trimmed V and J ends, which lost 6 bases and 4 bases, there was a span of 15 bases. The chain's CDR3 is CASRTTGGPYGYTF. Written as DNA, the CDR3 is TGTGCCAGCAGGACGACCGGGGGGCCCTATGGCTACACCTTC.

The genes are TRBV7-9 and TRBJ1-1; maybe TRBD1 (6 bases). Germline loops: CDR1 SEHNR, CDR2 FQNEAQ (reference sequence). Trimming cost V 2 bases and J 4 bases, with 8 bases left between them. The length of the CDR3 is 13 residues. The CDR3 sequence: CASSLLQGTEAFF. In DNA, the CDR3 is TGTGCCAGCAGCTTATTACAGGGCACTGAAGCTTTCTTT.

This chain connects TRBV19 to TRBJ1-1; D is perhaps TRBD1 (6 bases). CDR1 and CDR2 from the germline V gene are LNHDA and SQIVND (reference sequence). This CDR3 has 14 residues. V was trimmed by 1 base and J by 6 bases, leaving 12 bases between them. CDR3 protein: CASSIGYRVAEAFF. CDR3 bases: TGTGCCAGTAGTATAGGGTACAGGGTGGCTGAAGCTTTCTTT.

In DNA form, the CDR3 reads TGTGCCAGCAGTCCCGACAGGGCCGTTAGGGAGACCCAGTACTTC. It specifies CASSPDRAVRETQYF. This chain connects TRBV2 to TRBJ2-5, with 7 nucleotides matching TRBD1. The CDR3 is made up of 15 amino acids. From germline, CDR1 is SNHLY and CDR2 FYNNEI. V lost 5 bases to trimming and J lost 5 bases; unmatched junction nucleotides: 11.

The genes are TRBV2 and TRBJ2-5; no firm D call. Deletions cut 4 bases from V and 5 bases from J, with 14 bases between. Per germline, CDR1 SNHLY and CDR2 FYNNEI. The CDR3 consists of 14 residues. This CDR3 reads CASSGVFGWETQYF. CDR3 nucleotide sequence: TGTGCCAGCAGTGGGGTTTTCGGGTGGGAGACCCAGTACTTC. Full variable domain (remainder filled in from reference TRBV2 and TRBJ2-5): EPEVTQTPSHQVTQMGQEVILRCVPISNHLYFYWYRQILGQKVEFLVSFYNNEISEKSEIFDDQFSVERPDGSNFTLKIRSTKLEDSAMYFCASSGVFGWETQYFGPGTRLLVL.

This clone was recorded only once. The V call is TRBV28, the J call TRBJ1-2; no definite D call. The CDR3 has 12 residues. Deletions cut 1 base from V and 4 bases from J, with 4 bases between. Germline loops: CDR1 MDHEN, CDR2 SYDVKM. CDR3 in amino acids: CASSLLFYGYTF. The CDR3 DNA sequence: TGTGCCAGCAGTTTATTATTCTATGGCTACACCTTC.

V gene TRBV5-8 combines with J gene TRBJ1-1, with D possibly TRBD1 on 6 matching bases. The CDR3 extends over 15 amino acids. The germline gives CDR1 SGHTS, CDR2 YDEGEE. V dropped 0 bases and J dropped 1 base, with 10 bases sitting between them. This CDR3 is CASSLGIRGNTEAFF. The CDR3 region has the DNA TGTGCCAGCAGCTTGGGGATCAGGGGGAACACTGAAGCTTTCTTT. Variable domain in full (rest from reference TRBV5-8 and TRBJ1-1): EAGVTQSPTHLIKTRGQQATLRCSPISGHTSVYWYQQALGLGLQFLLWYDEGEERNRGNFPPRFSGRQFPNYSSELNVNALELEDSALYLCASSLGIRGNTEAFFGQGTRLTVV.

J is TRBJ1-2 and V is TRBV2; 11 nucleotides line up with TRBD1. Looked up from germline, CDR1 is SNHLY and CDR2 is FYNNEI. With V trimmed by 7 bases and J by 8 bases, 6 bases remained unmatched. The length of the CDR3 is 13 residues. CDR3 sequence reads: CASTRDRGNGYTF. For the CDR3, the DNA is TGTGCCAGCACGAGGGACAGGGGGAACGGCTACACCTTC.

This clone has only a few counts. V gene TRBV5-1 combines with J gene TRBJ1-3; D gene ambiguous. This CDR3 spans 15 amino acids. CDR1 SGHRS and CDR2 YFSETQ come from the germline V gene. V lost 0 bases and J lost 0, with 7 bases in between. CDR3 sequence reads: CASSLDPSSGNTIYF. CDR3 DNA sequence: TGCGCCAGCAGCTTGGACCCGAGCTCTGGAAACACCATATATTTT.

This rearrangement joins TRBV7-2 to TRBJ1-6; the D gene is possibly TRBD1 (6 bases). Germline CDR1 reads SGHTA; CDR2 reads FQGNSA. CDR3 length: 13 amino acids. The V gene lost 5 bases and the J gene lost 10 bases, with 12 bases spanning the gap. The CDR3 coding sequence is TGTGCCAGCAGCCGGGACAACATCTCACCCCTCCACTTT. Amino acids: CASSRDNISPLHF.

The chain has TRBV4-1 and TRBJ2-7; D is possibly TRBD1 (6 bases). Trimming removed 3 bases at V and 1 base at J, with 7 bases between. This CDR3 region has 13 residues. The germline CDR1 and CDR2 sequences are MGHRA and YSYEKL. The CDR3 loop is CASSHQGSYEQYF. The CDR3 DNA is TGCGCCAGCAGCCATCAGGGGTCCTACGAGCAGTACTTC.

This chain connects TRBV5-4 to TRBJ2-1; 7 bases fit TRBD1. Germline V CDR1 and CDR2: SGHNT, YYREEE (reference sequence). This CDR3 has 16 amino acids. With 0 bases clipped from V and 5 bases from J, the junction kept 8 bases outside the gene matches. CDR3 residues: CASSLAQQGDNNEQFF. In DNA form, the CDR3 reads TGTGCCAGCAGCTTGGCCCAGCAGGGGGACAACAATGAGCAGTTCTTC.

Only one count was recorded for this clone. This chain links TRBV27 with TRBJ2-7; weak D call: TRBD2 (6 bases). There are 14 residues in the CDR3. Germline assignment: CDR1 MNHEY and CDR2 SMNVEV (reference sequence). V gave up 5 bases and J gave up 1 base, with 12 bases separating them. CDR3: CASSTLARSYEQYF. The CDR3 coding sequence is TGTGCCAGCAGTACCCTAGCGAGGTCCTACGAGCAGTACTTC.

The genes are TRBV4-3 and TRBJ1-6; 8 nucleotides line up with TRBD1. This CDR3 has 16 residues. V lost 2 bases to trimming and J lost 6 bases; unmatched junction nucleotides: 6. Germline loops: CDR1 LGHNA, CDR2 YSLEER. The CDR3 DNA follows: TGCGCCAGCAGCCAATCTGCAGGGGGCCTTAATTCACCCCTCCACTTT. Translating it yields CASSQSAGGLNSPLHF.

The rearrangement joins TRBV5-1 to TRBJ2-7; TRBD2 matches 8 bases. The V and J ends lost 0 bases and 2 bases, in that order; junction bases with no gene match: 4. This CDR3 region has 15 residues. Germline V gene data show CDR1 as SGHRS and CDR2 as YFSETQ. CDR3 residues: CASSLESGRAYEQYF. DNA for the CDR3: TGCGCCAGCAGCTTGGAATCCGGGAGGGCCTACGAGCAGTACTTC.

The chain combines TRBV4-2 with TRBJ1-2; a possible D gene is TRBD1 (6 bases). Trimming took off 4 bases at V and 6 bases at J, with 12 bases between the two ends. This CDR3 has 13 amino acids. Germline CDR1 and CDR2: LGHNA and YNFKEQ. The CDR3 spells CASSPRTADGYTF. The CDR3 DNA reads TGTGCCAGCAGCCCACGGACAGCGGATGGCTACACCTTC.

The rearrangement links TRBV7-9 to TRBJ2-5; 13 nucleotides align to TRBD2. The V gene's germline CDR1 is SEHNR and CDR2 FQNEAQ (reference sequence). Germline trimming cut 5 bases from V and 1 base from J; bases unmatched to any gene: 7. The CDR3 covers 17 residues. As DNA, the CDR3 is TGTGCCAGCAGCCCGGGGACTAGCGGGGCCCTCCAAGAGACCCAGTACTTC. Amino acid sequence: CASSPGTSGALQETQYF.

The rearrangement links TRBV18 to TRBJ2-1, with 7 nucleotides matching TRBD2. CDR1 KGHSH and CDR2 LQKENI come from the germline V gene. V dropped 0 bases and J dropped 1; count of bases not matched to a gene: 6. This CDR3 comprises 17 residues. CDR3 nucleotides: TGTGCCAGCTCACCACCGGGGGGGTATACATCCTACAATGAGCAGTTCTTC. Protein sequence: CASSPPGGYTSYNEQFF.